The 3 T cell receptor beta chains reported below all come from one sample, sequenced in a study of human T cells and chemical hapten exposure. TCRdb used MiXCR to reprocess the RACE reads, holding one entry per CDR3 protein. The sample contains fewer than 200,000 distinct CDR3 sequences, 28% of which appear only once. Time point: patch test 3, about 24 weeks after DPC sensitization. Treatment reported: therapeutic diphenylcyclopropenone sensitization with weekly scalp DPC. The source was whole blood, collected in connection with sensitization to the hapten diphenylcyclopropenone (DPC). The receptors stem from a young woman with alopecia areata. Some clones in this sample may be carry-over from other donors' samples.

The rearrangement uses TRBV6-5 and TRBJ2-1; 8 bases map to TRBD1. Trimming removed 6 bases from V and 0 bases from J; junction bases left unmatched: 4. The germline V gene has CDR1 MNHEY and CDR2 SVGAGI. The CDR3 sequence is 15 residues long. CDR3 amino acids: CASRRTGSSYNEQFF. CDR3 DNA: TGTGCCAGCAGAAGGACAGGGAGCTCCTACAATGAGCAGTTCTTC.

This clonotype was counted a few times. The junction does not match germline at one end; this may be a read error. The chain employs TRBV18 and TRBJ2-7, with D maybe TRBD1 (5 bases). The CDR3 runs 13 residues. CDR1 KGHSH and CDR2 LQKENI come from the germline V gene. The CDR3 bases are TGTGCCAGCTCACCACCAGGGGCACCTCAGAGGCACTTC. The encoded protein is CASSPPGAPQRHF.

V is TRBV4-2 and J is TRBJ1-2; 7 positions match TRBD1. The germline V gene encodes CDR1 LGHNA and CDR2 YNFKEQ. V was pared by 1 base and J by 10 bases, with 3 bases of the junction left unmatched. The CDR3 has 12 amino acids. CDR3 bases: TGTGCCAGCAGCCAAGTGGAGGGGGCCTACACCTTC. It translates to CASSQVEGAYTF.